This section outlines one T cell receptor beta chain sequence together with its context. This record comes from a study of control samples from healthy donors and cancer patients. V dropped 7 bases and J dropped 0 bases, with 10 bases sitting between them. CDR3 length equals 14 residues. Looked up from germline, CDR1 is SNHLY and CDR2 is FYNNEI. Libraries were prepared by immunoSEQ multiplex PCR; TCRdb keeps only in-frame clonotypes and omits some of them. The sample shows about 40,000 clones, approximately 90% of them seen only once. The TCR sequence derives from a woman aged 50 to 65 in good health. V and J are TRBV2 and TRBJ2-1; D possibly corresponds to TRBD2 (5 bases). Sample: blood. The CDR3 bases are TGTGCCAGCAAAGCGGAGAGCTCCTACAATGAGCAGTTCTTC. Protein: CASKAESSYNEQFF.